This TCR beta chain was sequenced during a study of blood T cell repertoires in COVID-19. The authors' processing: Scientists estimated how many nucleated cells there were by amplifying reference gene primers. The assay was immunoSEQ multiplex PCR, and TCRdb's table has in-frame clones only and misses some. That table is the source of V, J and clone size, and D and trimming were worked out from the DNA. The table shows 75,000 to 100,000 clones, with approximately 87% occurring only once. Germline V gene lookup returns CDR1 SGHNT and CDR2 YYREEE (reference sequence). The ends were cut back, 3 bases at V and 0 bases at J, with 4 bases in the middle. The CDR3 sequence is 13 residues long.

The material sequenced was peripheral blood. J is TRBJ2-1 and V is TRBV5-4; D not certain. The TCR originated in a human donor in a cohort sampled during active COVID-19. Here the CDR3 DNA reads TGTGCCAGCAGCTCCAACTCCTACAATGAGCAGTTCTTC. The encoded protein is CASSSNSYNEQFF.